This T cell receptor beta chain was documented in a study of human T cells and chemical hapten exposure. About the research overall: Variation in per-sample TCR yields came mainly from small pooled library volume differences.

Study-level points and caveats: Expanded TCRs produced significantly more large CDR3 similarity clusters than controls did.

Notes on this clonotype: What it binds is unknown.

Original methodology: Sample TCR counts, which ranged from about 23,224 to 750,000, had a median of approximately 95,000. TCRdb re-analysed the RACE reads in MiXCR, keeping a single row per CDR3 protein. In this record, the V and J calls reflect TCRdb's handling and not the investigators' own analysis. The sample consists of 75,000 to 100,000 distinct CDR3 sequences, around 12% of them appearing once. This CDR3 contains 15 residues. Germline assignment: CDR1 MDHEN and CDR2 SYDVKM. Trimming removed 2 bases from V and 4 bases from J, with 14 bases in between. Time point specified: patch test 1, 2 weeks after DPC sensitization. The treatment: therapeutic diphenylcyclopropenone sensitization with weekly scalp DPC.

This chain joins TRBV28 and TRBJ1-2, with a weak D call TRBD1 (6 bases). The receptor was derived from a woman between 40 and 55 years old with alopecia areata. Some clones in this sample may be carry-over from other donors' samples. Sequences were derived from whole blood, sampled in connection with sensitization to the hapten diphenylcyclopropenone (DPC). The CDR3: CASSLQGRVSYGYTF. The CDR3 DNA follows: TGTGCCAGCAGTTTACAGGGGCGTGTTAGCTATGGCTACACCTTC.